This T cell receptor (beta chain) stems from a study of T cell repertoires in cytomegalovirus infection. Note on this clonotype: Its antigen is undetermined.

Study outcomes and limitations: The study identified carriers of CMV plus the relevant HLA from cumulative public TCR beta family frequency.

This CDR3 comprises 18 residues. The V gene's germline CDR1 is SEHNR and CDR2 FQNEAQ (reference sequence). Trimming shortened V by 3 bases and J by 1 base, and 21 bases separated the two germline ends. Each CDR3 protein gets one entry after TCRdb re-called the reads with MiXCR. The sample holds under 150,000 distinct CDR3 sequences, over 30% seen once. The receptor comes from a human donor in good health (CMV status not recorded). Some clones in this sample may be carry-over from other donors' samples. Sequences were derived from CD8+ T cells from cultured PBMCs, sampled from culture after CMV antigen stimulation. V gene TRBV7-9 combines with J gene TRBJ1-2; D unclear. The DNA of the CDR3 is TGTGCCAGCAGCTTCAGCAAAATTATTAAGCCTTTTAACTATGGCTACACCTTC. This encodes CASSFSKIIKPFNYGYTF.